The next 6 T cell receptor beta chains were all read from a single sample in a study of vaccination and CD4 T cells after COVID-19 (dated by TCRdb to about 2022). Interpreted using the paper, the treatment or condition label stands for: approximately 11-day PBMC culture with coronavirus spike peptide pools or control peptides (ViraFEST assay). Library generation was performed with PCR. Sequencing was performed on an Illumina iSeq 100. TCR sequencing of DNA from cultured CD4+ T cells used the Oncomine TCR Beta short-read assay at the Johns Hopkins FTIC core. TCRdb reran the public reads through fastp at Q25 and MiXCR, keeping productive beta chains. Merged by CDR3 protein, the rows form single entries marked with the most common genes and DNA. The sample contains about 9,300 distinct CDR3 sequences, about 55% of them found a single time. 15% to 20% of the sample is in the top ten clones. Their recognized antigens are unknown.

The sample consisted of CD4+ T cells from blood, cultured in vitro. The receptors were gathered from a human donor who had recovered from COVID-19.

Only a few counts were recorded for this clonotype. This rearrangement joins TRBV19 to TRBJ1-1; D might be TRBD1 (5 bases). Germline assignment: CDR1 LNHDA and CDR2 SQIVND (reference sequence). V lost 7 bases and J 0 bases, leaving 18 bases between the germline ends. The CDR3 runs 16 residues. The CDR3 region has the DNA TGTGCCAGTACCTCAAGCGGGGGAAACATGAACACTGAAGCTTTCTTT. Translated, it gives CASTSSGGNMNTEAFF.

The CDR3 sequence: CASSQRAGVTDTQYF. The CDR3 bases are TGTGCCAGCAGCCAGCGAGCGGGGGTAACAGATACGCAGTATTTT. The chain employs TRBV14 and TRBJ2-3; 8 bases align to TRBD2. The CDR3 is made up of 15 amino acids. The V segment lost 3 bases and the J segment 3 bases; nucleotides outside the gene matches: 5. The germline gives CDR1 SGHDN, CDR2 FVKESK.

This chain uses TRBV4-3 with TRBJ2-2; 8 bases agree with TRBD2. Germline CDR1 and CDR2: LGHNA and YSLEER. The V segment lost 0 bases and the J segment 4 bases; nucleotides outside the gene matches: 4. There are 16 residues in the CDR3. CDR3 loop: CASSQDRGGRTGELFF. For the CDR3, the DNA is TGCGCCAGCAGCCAAGATCGGGGGGGCCGCACCGGGGAGCTGTTTTTT.

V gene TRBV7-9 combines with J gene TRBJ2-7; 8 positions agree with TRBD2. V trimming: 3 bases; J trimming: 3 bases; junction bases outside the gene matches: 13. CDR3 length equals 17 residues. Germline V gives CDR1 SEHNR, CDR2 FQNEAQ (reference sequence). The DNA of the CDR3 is TGTGCCAGCAGCTTCGTTCTAAGCGGGGGCGACCTCTACGAGCAGTACTTC. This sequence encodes CASSFVLSGGDLYEQYF. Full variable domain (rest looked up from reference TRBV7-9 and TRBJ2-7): DTGVSQNPRHKITKRGQNVTFRCDPISEHNRLYWYRQTLGQGPEFLTYFQNEAQLEKSRLLSDRFSAERPKGSFSTLEIQRTEQGDSAMYLCASSFVLSGGDLYEQYFGPGTRLTVT.

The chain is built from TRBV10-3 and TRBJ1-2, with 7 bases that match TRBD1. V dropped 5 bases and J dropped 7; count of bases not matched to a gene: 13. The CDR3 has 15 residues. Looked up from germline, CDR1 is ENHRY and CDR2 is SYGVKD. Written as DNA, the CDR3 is TGTGCCATCAGTCGGTGGACAGGCGAGGCAGGTGGCTACACCTTC. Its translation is CAISRWTGEAGGYTF.

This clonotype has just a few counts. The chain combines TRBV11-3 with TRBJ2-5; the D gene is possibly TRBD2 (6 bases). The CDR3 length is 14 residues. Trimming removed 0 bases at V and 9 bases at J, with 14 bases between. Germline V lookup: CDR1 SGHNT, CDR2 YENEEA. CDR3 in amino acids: CASSLDPGVPAQYF. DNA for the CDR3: TGTGCCAGCAGCTTAGATCCGGGGGTACCGGCCCAGTACTTC.